These T cell receptor beta chains were read from a single sample in a study of blood T cell repertoires in COVID-19. Repertoires were generated with immunoSEQ multiplex PCR, while TCRdb's copy carries only in-frame clones and drops some. The sample lists about 220,000 clones; around 83% were seen once. Sequenced material: peripheral blood. The receptors here all came from a man between 50 and 59 years old who had recovered from COVID-19. CDR3s include the opening cysteine and the closing phenylalanine or tryptophan. The D gene is left open where the match is weak. Clone size appears in some rows only: once, few, many, or a class for an expanded clone.

J gene: TRBJ2-3
clone size: -
V gene: TRBV11-2
D gene: -
CDR3 DNA: TGTGCCAGCAGCTTAGGGGCAGGAGATACGCAGTATTTT
CDR3 protein: CASSLGAGDTQYF

J gene: TRBJ1-6
clone size: -
V gene: TRBV3-1/TRBV3-2
D gene: TRBD1
CDR3 DNA: TGTGCCAGCAGCCGAGGACAGGGGGCAGGATCACCCCTCCACTTT
CDR3 protein: CASSRGQGAGSPLHF

J gene: TRBJ2-7
clone size: once
V gene: TRBV10-1
D gene: -
CDR3 DNA: TGCGCCAGCAGTGAGCGGCAGCACCCGCGGGGAACCTACGAGCAGTACTTC
CDR3 protein: CASSERQHPRGTYEQYF

J gene: TRBJ1-2
clone size: -
V gene: TRBV5-6
D gene: -
CDR3 DNA: TGTGCCAGCAGCTTCGACAACGTCTATGGCTACACCTTC
CDR3 protein: CASSFDNVYGYTF

J gene: TRBJ2-2
clone size: -
V gene: TRBV20-1
D gene: -
CDR3 DNA: TGCAGTGCTAGTGGACAGAAGAACACCGGGGAGCTGTTTTTT
CDR3 protein: CSASGQKNTGELFF

J gene: TRBJ1-2
clone size: -
V gene: TRBV5-6
D gene: -
CDR3 DNA: TGTGCCAGCATCGGGGTGGGCAGGAGTTATGGCTACACCTTC
CDR3 protein: CASIGVGRSYGYTF

J gene: TRBJ2-5
clone size: once
V gene: TRBV10-1
D gene: TRBD1
CDR3 DNA: TGCGCCAGCAGTGAGATGGCAGGGGGAAAGACCCAGTACTTC
CDR3 protein: CASSEMAGGKTQYF

J gene: TRBJ2-7
clone size: -
V gene: TRBV18
D gene: TRBD1
CDR3 DNA: TGTGCCAGCTCACCACCGACAGGGTCTTTCTACGAGCAGTACTTC
CDR3 protein: CASSPPTGSFYEQYF

J gene: TRBJ1-5
clone size: -
V gene: TRBV19
D gene: -
CDR3 DNA: TGTGCCAGTAGCCTCGGGAACAATCAGCCCCAGCATTTT
CDR3 protein: CASSLGNNQPQHF

J gene: TRBJ2-3
clone size: -
V gene: TRBV10-3
D gene: -
CDR3 DNA: TGTGCCATTTTGGATTTGAGCGGCACCACAGATACGCAGTATTTT
CDR3 protein: CAILDLSGTTDTQYF

J gene: TRBJ2-7
clone size: -
V gene: TRBV7-2
D gene: -
CDR3 DNA: TGTGCCAGCAGCTTAGGCCCGAGAAACTACGAGCAGTACTTC
CDR3 protein: CASSLGPRNYEQYF

J gene: TRBJ2-1
clone size: -
V gene: TRBV11-2
D gene: TRBD2
CDR3 DNA: TGTGCCAGCAGCCTGACTAGCGGGAGGTTGTACAATGAGCAGTTCTTC
CDR3 protein: CASSLTSGRLYNEQFF

J gene: TRBJ2-1
clone size: -
V gene: TRBV11-1
D gene: TRBD2
CDR3 DNA: TGTGCCAGCAGCTTATACAGCGGGAGGGCCAACAATGAGCAGTTCTTC
CDR3 protein: CASSLYSGRANNEQFF

J gene: TRBJ2-1
clone size: -
V gene: TRBV5-3
D gene: TRBD1
CDR3 DNA: TGTGCCAGAAGCCTCTCGACAGGGCTTGGGCCCTACAATGAGCAGTTCTTC
CDR3 protein: CARSLSTGLGPYNEQFF

J gene: TRBJ2-7
clone size: -
V gene: TRBV6-5
D gene: TRBD1
CDR3 DNA: TGTGCCAGCTGCCGGGACAGCACCCTCTACGAGCAGTACTTC
CDR3 protein: CASCRDSTLYEQYF

J gene: TRBJ2-3
clone size: -
V gene: TRBV27
D gene: TRBD2
CDR3 DNA: TGTGCCAGCACCCTGCTAGCGGGAGGCACAGATACGCAGTATTTT
CDR3 protein: CASTLLAGGTDTQYF

J gene: TRBJ2-7
clone size: -
V gene: TRBV20-1
D gene: TRBD1
CDR3 DNA: TGCAGTGCTAGTAACAGGGGCCCCGGGGAGCAGTACTTC
CDR3 protein: CSASNRGPGEQYF

J gene: TRBJ2-1
clone size: -
V gene: TRBV28
D gene: TRBD2
CDR3 DNA: TGTGCCAGCATAAGGGCGGCTAGCGGGAACAATGAGCAGTTCTTC
CDR3 protein: CASIRAASGNNEQFF

J gene: TRBJ2-1
clone size: -
V gene: TRBV28
D gene: TRBD1
CDR3 DNA: TGTGCCAGCAGTTTGGACAGGGGGCTTTTTAAGTTCTTC
CDR3 protein: CASSLDRGLFKFF

J gene: TRBJ2-7
clone size: few
V gene: TRBV27
D gene: -
CDR3 DNA: TGTGCCAGCAGTTTGGCGACAGGGACTGATAACGAGCAGTACTTC
CDR3 protein: CASSLATGTDNEQYF

J gene: TRBJ1-2
clone size: -
V gene: TRBV28
D gene: -
CDR3 DNA: TGTGCCAGCAGTCTTATGTCGGCTACAGCTAACTATGGCTACACCTTC
CDR3 protein: CASSLMSATANYGYTF

J gene: TRBJ2-1
clone size: -
V gene: TRBV3-1/TRBV3-2
D gene: -
CDR3 DNA: TGTGCCAGCAGCCAAGATCAGTTAATCAATGAGCAGTTCTTC
CDR3 protein: CASSQDQLINEQFF

J gene: TRBJ2-4
clone size: once
V gene: TRBV3-1/TRBV3-2
D gene: -
CDR3 DNA: TGTGCCAGCAGCCAAGTCGCGACGGGACTAGCCAAAAACATTCAGTACTTC
CDR3 protein: CASSQVATGLAKNIQYF

J gene: TRBJ1-5
clone size: -
V gene: TRBV19
D gene: -
CDR3 DNA: TGTGCCAGTTCTCAGGGGAAACAGCCCCAGCATTTT
CDR3 protein: CASSQGKQPQHF

J gene: TRBJ2-2
clone size: -
V gene: TRBV6-5
D gene: -
CDR3 DNA: TGTGCCAGCCGTCCCGGGTCTAGCGTCGGGGAGCTGTTTTTT
CDR3 protein: CASRPGSSVGELFF

J gene: TRBJ2-2
clone size: -
V gene: TRBV3-1/TRBV3-2
D gene: TRBD2
CDR3 DNA: TGTGCCAGCAGCCAAGTAACTAGCGGGAGTTTCAGGGAGCTGTTTTTT
CDR3 protein: CASSQVTSGSFRELFF

J gene: TRBJ1-1
clone size: -
V gene: TRBV18
D gene: TRBD1
CDR3 DNA: TGTGCCAGCTCACCACAGGGACAGCATGAAGCTTTCTTT
CDR3 protein: CASSPQGQHEAFF

J gene: TRBJ1-2
clone size: few
V gene: TRBV2
D gene: -
CDR3 DNA: TGTGCCAGCAGTGAAGCTAGTACGAGCTACACCTTC
CDR3 protein: CASSEASTSYTF

J gene: TRBJ1-3
clone size: -
V gene: TRBV20-1
D gene: -
CDR3 DNA: TGCAGTGCTAGTCCGGGAGCTGGAAACACCATATATTTT
CDR3 protein: CSASPGAGNTIYF

J gene: TRBJ2-2
clone size: -
V gene: TRBV27
D gene: -
CDR3 DNA: TGTGCCAGCAGTTTAGGAGCGGTAGCGAACACCGGGGAGCTGTTTTTT
CDR3 protein: CASSLGAVANTGELFF

J gene: TRBJ2-7
clone size: once
V gene: TRBV7-2
D gene: -
CDR3 DNA: TGTGCCAGCAGCTCGCCGGGACACCCCTACGAGCAGTACTTC
CDR3 protein: CASSSPGHPYEQYF

J gene: TRBJ1-2
clone size: few
V gene: TRBV19
D gene: -
CDR3 DNA: TGTGCCAGTAGTATAGGGCTGACAGTCTCCTATGGCTACACCTTC
CDR3 protein: CASSIGLTVSYGYTF

J gene: TRBJ1-4
clone size: few
V gene: TRBV19
D gene: -
CDR3 DNA: TGTGCCAGTAGTAGTCCCAGGGGCAATAATGAAAAACTGTTTTTT
CDR3 protein: CASSSPRGNNEKLFF

J gene: TRBJ2-2
clone size: -
V gene: TRBV19
D gene: -
CDR3 DNA: TGTGCCAGTATGTCGGACACCGGGGAGCTGTTTTTT
CDR3 protein: CASMSDTGELFF

J gene: TRBJ2-5
clone size: -
V gene: TRBV27
D gene: TRBD1
CDR3 DNA: TGTGCCAGCAGTTCGGACAGGGGCGTCCCGAAGACCCAGTACTTC
CDR3 protein: CASSSDRGVPKTQYF

J gene: TRBJ2-2
clone size: -
V gene: TRBV6-4
D gene: TRBD2
CDR3 DNA: TGTGCCAGCAGTGGGGGACTAGCGGGAGGTACCGGGGAGCTGTTTTTT
CDR3 protein: CASSGGLAGGTGELFF

J gene: TRBJ2-3
clone size: -
V gene: TRBV27
D gene: -
CDR3 DNA: TGTGCCAGCAGTCCCTTCTATATCCCCAGGGATACGCAGTATTTT
CDR3 protein: CASSPFYIPRDTQYF

J gene: TRBJ2-1
clone size: -
V gene: TRBV7-7
D gene: TRBD2
CDR3 DNA: TGTGCCAGCAGCTTAGGACTAGCGGGAGAGGACAGTGAGCAGTTCTTC
CDR3 protein: CASSLGLAGEDSEQFF